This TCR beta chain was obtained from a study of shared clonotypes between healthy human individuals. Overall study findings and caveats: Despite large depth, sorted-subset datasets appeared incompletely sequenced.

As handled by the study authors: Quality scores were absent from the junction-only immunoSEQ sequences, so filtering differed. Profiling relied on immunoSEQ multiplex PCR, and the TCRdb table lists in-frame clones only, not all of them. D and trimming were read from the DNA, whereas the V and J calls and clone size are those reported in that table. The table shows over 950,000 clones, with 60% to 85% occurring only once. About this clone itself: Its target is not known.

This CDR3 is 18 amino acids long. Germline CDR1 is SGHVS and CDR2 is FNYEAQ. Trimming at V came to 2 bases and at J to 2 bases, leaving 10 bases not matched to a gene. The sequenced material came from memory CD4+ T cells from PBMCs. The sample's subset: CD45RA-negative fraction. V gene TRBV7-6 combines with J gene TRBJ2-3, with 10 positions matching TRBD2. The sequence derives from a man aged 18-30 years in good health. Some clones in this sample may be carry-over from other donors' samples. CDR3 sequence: CASSLTTGTSVNTDTQYF. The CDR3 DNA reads TGTGCCAGCAGCTTAACAACCGGGACTAGCGTAAACACAGATACGCAGTATTTT.